Sequencing of this T cell receptor (beta chain) was carried out in a study of cytomegalovirus exposure and HLA in healthy donors. This PCR relied on a set of 60 Vbeta primers and 13 Jbeta primers. Assay: immunoSEQ multiplex PCR; the TCRdb copy retains only in-frame clones and omits some. The clone table shows some 110,000 clones, with the ten largest holding about 0.93%. Per germline, CDR1 SGHRS and CDR2 YFSETQ. Losses at the gene ends were 5 bases for V and 3 bases for J; bases not matched to a gene: 17. The CDR3 extends over 17 amino acids. Broader study findings: In vitro assays verified that a few CMV-associated chains recognized CMV antigens specifically. There were some V segments, including TRBV6-2 and TRBV6-3, excluded as indistinguishable.

As for this clone: Its antigen is unidentified.

Sequencing was done on a sample of PBMCs. The V and J genes are TRBV5-1 and TRBJ2-7; 7 nucleotides align to TRBD1. The receptor comes from a man aged 18 to 29 in good health and CMV-seronegative. This CDR3 is CASSKQTRDSSYYEQYF. In DNA, the CDR3 is TGCGCCAGCAGTAAGCAAACCCGGGACAGCTCTTACTACGAGCAGTACTTC.